A single sample is the source of the 28 T cell receptor beta chains below, sequenced in a study of T cell responses to AZD1222 COVID-19 vaccine. The table came from immunoSEQ multiplex PCR; TCRdb's copy has only in-frame clones and leaves some out. This listing includes more than 110,000 clones. Sequences were obtained from peripheral blood. Receptor source: an adult in good health.

This chain connects TRBV6-5 to TRBJ1-5; D unresolved. CDR1 MNHEY and CDR2 SVGAGI come from the germline V gene. Trimming took 6 bases from V and 6 from J, leaving 18 bases between them. CDR3 length: 15 amino acids. The CDR3 reads CASSHTPGEGQPQHF. The CDR3 nucleotides read TGTGCCAGCAGCCATACCCCTGGGGAGGGTCAGCCCCAGCATTTT.

CDR3 sequence: CASSLESGAAYGYTF. The CDR3 nucleotides are TGCGCCAGCAGCTTGGAGTCCGGGGCAGCCTATGGCTACACCTTC. The chain combines TRBV5-1 with TRBJ1-2; a weak D match, TRBD1 (5 bases). Germline V gives CDR1 SGHRS, CDR2 YFSETQ. This CDR3 comprises 15 residues. V shed 0 bases and J shed 4 bases, with 13 bases lying between them.

J is TRBJ1-4 and V is TRBV7-8; a possible D gene is TRBD1 (6 bases). Deletions cut 7 bases from V and 6 bases from J, with 21 bases between. CDR3 length: 16 amino acids. From germline, CDR1 is SGHVS and CDR2 FQNEAQ. The CDR3 loop reads CASTSGRWGAYEKLFF. The CDR3 region has the DNA TGTGCCAGCACCTCTGGGCGGTGGGGGGCTTATGAAAAACTGTTTTTT.

The gene calls are TRBV6-5 and TRBJ1-2; 9 nucleotides agree with TRBD1. In germline, CDR1 is MNHEY, CDR2 SVGAGI. This CDR3 is 13 amino acids long. Unmatched junction bases numbered 2, after V lost 2 bases and J lost 7 bases. CDR3 DNA: TGTGCCAGCAGTTACCGACAGGGGGGTGGCTACACCTTC. It codes for CASSYRQGGGYTF.

This chain uses TRBV5-1 with TRBJ1-5, with 7 bases lining up with TRBD1. V was clipped by 1 base and J by 0 bases; unmatched bases: 1. CDR3 size: 15 residues. Per the germline V gene, CDR1 is SGHRS and CDR2 is YFSETQ. Written as DNA, the CDR3 is TGCGCCAGCAGCTTGCAGGGGGGTAGCAATCAGCCCCAGCATTTT. Protein sequence: CASSLQGGSNQPQHF.

This chain connects TRBV2 to TRBJ1-6; D unresolved. The V end lost 1 base, the J end lost 7 bases, and 8 bases lay between the germline ends. The length of the CDR3 is 14 residues. Germline-derived CDR1 and CDR2 are SNHLY and FYNNEI. This CDR3 is CASSEVRTNSPLHF. The CDR3 DNA is TGTGCCAGCAGTGAAGTCAGGACCAATTCACCCCTCCACTTT. The whole variable domain, remainder taken from reference TRBV2 and TRBJ1-6, is EPEVTQTPSHQVTQMGQEVILRCVPISNHLYFYWYRQILGQKVEFLVSFYNNEISEKSEIFDDQFSVERPDGSNFTLKIRSTKLEDSAMYFCASSEVRTNSPLHFGNGTRLTVT.

The CDR3 bases are TGTGCCAGTAGTGTAACAGGGGACCCCTACGAGCAGTACTTC. As protein: CASSVTGDPYEQYF. The chain couples TRBV19 to TRBJ2-7; TRBD1 aligns across 7 bases. Trimming cost V 5 bases and J 2 bases; bases outside gene matches: 6. The germline CDR1 and CDR2 sequences are LNHDA and SQIVND (reference sequence). This CDR3 comprises 14 residues.

The chain links TRBV27 to TRBJ1-2; possibly TRBD1 for D (5 bases). The CDR3 is 14 amino acids. Germline assignment: CDR1 MNHEY and CDR2 SMNVEV (reference sequence). V shed 4 bases and J shed 5 bases, with 14 bases lying between them. This CDR3 reads CASSSNIGGYGYTF. The CDR3 DNA reads TGTGCCAGCAGTTCTAATATTGGGGGTTATGGCTACACCTTC.

The chain combines TRBV29-1 with TRBJ2-3, with TRBD2 matching 8 bases. There are 15 residues in the CDR3. The germline V gene encodes CDR1 SQVTM and CDR2 ANQGSEA. V lost 7 bases to trimming and J lost 2 bases; unmatched junction nucleotides: 11. For the CDR3, the DNA is TGCAGCGCCCGGGGGGCGGGGGGACTCACAGATACGCAGTATTTT. As protein: CSARGAGGLTDTQYF.

This chain joins TRBV29-1 and TRBJ1-5, with D perhaps matching TRBD1 (5 bases). CDR1 and CDR2 from the germline V gene are SQVTM and ANQGSEA. The CDR3 consists of 13 residues. Trimming left V 6 bases short and J 7 bases short, with 16 bases between. The CDR3 DNA reads as TGCAGCGTAGGGGACTTCCTGGGGCAGCCCCAGCATTTT. Translating it yields CSVGDFLGQPQHF.

DNA for the CDR3: TGTGCCAGCAGCTTATCCCCTCTACAACTGAACACTGAAGCTTTCTTT. Its translation is CASSLSPLQLNTEAFF. This chain connects TRBV5-6 to TRBJ1-1; no definite D call. Trimming pared 2 bases from V and 0 bases from J, leaving 14 bases between. The CDR3 loop spans 16 amino acids. The germline gives CDR1 SGHDT, CDR2 YYEEEE.

This rearrangement joins TRBV7-9 to TRBJ1-3; 7 positions agree with TRBD1. The V segment lost 2 bases and the J segment 1 base; nucleotides outside the gene matches: 2. The CDR3 length is 15 residues. CDR1 SEHNR and CDR2 FQNEAQ come from the germline V gene (reference sequence). The CDR3 region has the DNA TGTGCCAGCAGCTTAACAGGGGTATCTGGAAACACCATATATTTT. Protein: CASSLTGVSGNTIYF.

This chain connects TRBV5-6 to TRBJ2-1, with D possibly TRBD2 on 5 matching bases. Germline loops: CDR1 SGHDT, CDR2 YYEEEE. Trimming shortened V by 2 bases and J by 7 bases, and 10 bases separated the two germline ends. This CDR3 is built from 13 residues. CDR3 DNA: TGTGCCAGCAGCTTTGAGAGGGCTAATGAGCAGTTCTTC. The encoded protein is CASSFERANEQFF.

This chain links TRBV6-5 with TRBJ1-5, with 8 positions matching TRBD1. CDR1 MNHEY and CDR2 SVGAGI come from the germline V gene. The ends lost 5 bases at V and 6 bases at J; junction bases unmatched: 9. This CDR3 is 15 amino acids long. CDR3 region: CASSPDRAPAQPQHF. The CDR3 nucleotides are TGTGCCAGCAGTCCGGACAGGGCGCCGGCTCAGCCCCAGCATTTT.

The chain has TRBV15 and TRBJ1-4; D is possibly TRBD1 (5 bases). The V and J ends lost 5 bases and 4 bases respectively, with 17 bases between them. This CDR3 has 16 amino acids. Germline V CDR1 and CDR2: LNHNV, YYDKDF (reference sequence). CDR3 loop: CATSGGRGRNNEKLFF. The CDR3, as DNA: TGTGCCACCAGCGGAGGGAGGGGACGGAATAATGAAAAACTGTTTTTT. The entire variable domain, with the rest obtained from reference TRBV15 and TRBJ1-4, is as follows: DAMVIQNPRYQVTQFGKPVTLSCSQTLNHNVMYWYQQKSSQAPKLLFHYYDKDFNNEADTPDNFQSRRPNTSFCFLDIRSPGLGDTAMYLCATSGGRGRNNEKLFFGSGTQLSVL.

The V call is TRBV5-1, the J call TRBJ1-6; D perhaps matches TRBD1 (5 bases). Germline CDR1 and CDR2: SGHRS and YFSETQ. V lost 5 bases, J lost 10 bases, and 16 bases lay in between. The CDR3 loop spans 14 amino acids. CDR3 sequence (DNA): TGCGCCAGCAGTTGGGACCGGAACGGGTCACCCCTCCACTTT. This encodes CASSWDRNGSPLHF.

The V call is TRBV12-3 or TRBV12-4, the J call TRBJ2-7, with 7 bases that match TRBD1. This CDR3 is built from 12 residues. Losses at the gene ends were 6 bases for V and 7 bases for J; bases not matched to a gene: 6. Written as DNA, the CDR3 is TGTGCCAGCAGGTATTCAGGGGGTGAGCAGTACTTC. Its translation: CASRYSGGEQYF.

CDR3 region: CASSLSGRLTEAFF. The CDR3 DNA reads TGTGCCAGCAGCTTGTCCGGGCGGTTAACTGAAGCTTTCTTT. The V call is TRBV5-4, the J call TRBJ1-1, with D unresolved. CDR1 is SGHNT, CDR2 YYREEE, per germline (reference sequence). The CDR3 is 14 residues long. V lost 1 base, J lost 5 bases, and 12 bases lay in between.

The J gene is TRBJ1-3, the V gene TRBV5-6, with TRBD1 identical over 9 bases. CDR3 length equals 13 residues. Germline trimming cut 4 bases from V and 6 bases from J; bases unmatched to any gene: 2. The V gene's germline CDR1 is SGHDT and CDR2 YYEEEE. Here the CDR3 reads CASSRTGENTIYF. DNA for the CDR3: TGTGCCAGCAGCAGGACAGGGGAAAACACCATATATTTT.

This chain uses TRBV6-6 with TRBJ1-2; possibly TRBD1 for D (6 bases). Germline V CDR1 and CDR2: MNHNY, SVGAGI (reference sequence). The CDR3 has 14 amino acids. V lost 2 bases and J lost 8, with 15 bases in between. CDR3 in amino acids: CASSYEVQGGGYTF. The CDR3 coding sequence is TGTGCCAGCAGTTACGAAGTACAGGGTGGAGGCTACACCTTC.

In DNA, the CDR3 is TGCGCCAGCAGGAGGGAGTTCACAGATACGCAGTATTTT. Translated: CASRREFTDTQYF. This sequence joins TRBV5-1 and TRBJ2-3, with a possible D match to TRBD2 (5 bases). The V gene's germline CDR1 is SGHRS and CDR2 YFSETQ. CDR3 length equals 13 residues. Trimming took off 5 bases at V and 2 bases at J, with 9 bases between the two ends. The full variable domain, its missing parts supplied by reference TRBV5-1 and TRBJ2-3, is KAGVTQTPRYLIKTRGQQVTLSCSPISGHRSVSWYQQTPGQGLQFLFEYFSETQRNKGNFPGRFSGRQFSNSRSEMNVSTLELGDSALYLCASRREFTDTQYFGPGTRLTVL.

The V call is TRBV3-1 (or the pseudogene TRBV3-2), the J call TRBJ1-2, with TRBD1 matching 7 bases. V shed 6 bases and J 2 bases; nucleotides not matched to a gene: 6. Looked up from germline, CDR1 is LGHDT and CDR2 is YNNKEL (reference sequence). This CDR3 comprises 14 residues. The CDR3 loop is CASSYTTGNYGYTF. DNA for the CDR3: TGTGCCAGCAGTTACACGACAGGGAACTATGGCTACACCTTC.

In the case of this clone: An end of the junction does not agree with germline; a read error may underlie this. This chain joins TRBV3-1 (or the pseudogene TRBV3-2) and TRBJ2-5, with a weak D call TRBD1 (6 bases). Looked up from germline, CDR1 is LGHDT and CDR2 is YNNKEL (reference sequence). The CDR3 sequence is 12 residues long. As DNA, the CDR3 is TGTGCCAGCAGCCGGGGGCAAGAGACACAGTACTTC. As protein: CASSRGQETQYF.

V gene TRBV4-1 combines with J gene TRBJ2-6; D is perhaps TRBD1 or TRBD2 (5 bases each). This CDR3 region has 18 residues. Germline lookup yields CDR1 MGHRA and CDR2 YSYEKL. V was clipped by 1 base and J by 4 bases, with 17 bases between them. The CDR3 loop reads CASSQARGALEGANVLTF. CDR3 in DNA: TGCGCCAGCAGCCAAGCTCGGGGCGCCTTAGAAGGGGCCAACGTCCTGACTTTC.

The V call is TRBV6-6, the J call TRBJ2-3, with 8 nucleotides matching TRBD2. Trimming removed 4 bases from V and 2 bases from J; junction bases left unmatched: 5. Germline CDR1 and CDR2: MNHNY and SVGAGI (reference sequence). The CDR3 loop spans 15 amino acids. CDR3 sequence: CASSSRGGITDTQYF. In DNA, the CDR3 is TGTGCCAGCAGTTCCCGGGGGGGGATCACAGATACGCAGTATTTT.

The chain combines TRBV27 with TRBJ1-6, with D unclear. The CDR3 loop spans 12 amino acids. V lost 3 bases and J lost 11, with 8 bases in between. The V gene's germline CDR1 is MNHEY and CDR2 SMNVEV (reference sequence). CDR3: CASSFHGAPLHF. Written as DNA, the CDR3 is TGTGCCAGCAGTTTTCACGGGGCACCCCTCCACTTT.

The chain links TRBV19 to TRBJ1-6; possible D gene TRBD1, 5 bases. Germline assignment: CDR1 LNHDA and CDR2 SQIVND (reference sequence). Trimming cost V 3 bases and J 8 bases, with 17 bases left between them. The CDR3 spans 16 residues. CDR3 nucleotides: TGTGCCAGTAGTATCTTCAAGGGGACCAGCGATTCACCCCTCCACTTT. Its translation: CASSIFKGTSDSPLHF.

The CDR3 DNA sequence: TGTGCCAGCAGTGAAATTCGGAGCGCCGGGGAGCTGTTTTTT. It is translated as CASSEIRSAGELFF. V usage is TRBV6-1 and J usage is TRBJ2-2, with no clear D. Germline-derived CDR1 and CDR2 are MNHNS and SASEGT. CDR3 length equals 14 residues. V lost 2 bases to trimming and J lost 6 bases, with 10 bases between them.